Below are 31 T cell receptor beta chains sequenced from a single sample in a study of cytomegalovirus exposure and HLA in healthy donors. The PCR made use of 60 Vbeta and 13 Jbeta primers. The repertoire was sequenced with immunoSEQ multiplex PCR; TCRdb's copy has only in-frame clones and lacks some. The sample includes under 200,000 clones, about three quarters of them seen just once. Sequenced sample: PBMCs. These receptors all stem from a female donor in good health and CMV-seronegative.

This chain connects TRBV20-1 to TRBJ2-3; D is unresolved. Germline V CDR1 and CDR2: DFQATT, SNEGSKA (reference sequence). Trimming shortened V by 6 bases and J by 6 bases, and 10 bases separated the two germline ends. This CDR3 has 11 residues. CDR3 nucleotide sequence: TGCAGTGCGCCCCTAGTCGATACGCAGTATTTT. Protein: CSAPLVDTQYF.

The CDR3 nucleotides read TGTGCCAGCAGTATAGCGGGAGGGCCCTACGAGCAGTACTTC. Translating it yields CASSIAGGPYEQYF. The chain recombines TRBV28 with TRBJ2-7; TRBD2 matches at 11 bases. Trimming cost V 5 bases and J 2 bases; bases outside gene matches: 2. The CDR3 loop spans 14 amino acids. CDR1 is MDHEN, CDR2 SYDVKM, per germline.

This clone was seen a single time. The V call is TRBV19, the J call TRBJ2-7; D is ambiguous. From germline, CDR1 is LNHDA and CDR2 SQIVND (reference sequence). Deletions cut 5 bases from V and 5 bases from J, with 16 bases between. This CDR3 comprises 14 residues. This CDR3 reads CASSFQSWADEQYF. The CDR3, as DNA: TGTGCCAGTAGTTTTCAAAGCTGGGCCGACGAGCAGTACTTC.

This clone was counted only a few times. This chain joins TRBV7-2 and TRBJ2-1; TRBD1 matches at 7 bases. V shed 1 base, J shed 4 bases, and the junction held 4 bases outside the gene matches. CDR1 and CDR2 from the germline V gene are SGHTA and FQGNSA. This CDR3 comprises 15 residues. The CDR3 sequence: CASSLGPGQYNEQFF. The CDR3 coding sequence is TGTGCCAGCAGCTTAGGGCCGGGACAGTACAATGAGCAGTTCTTC.

Written as DNA, the CDR3 is TGTGCCAGCAGTCTCCGGGACAGGAAGTTTGAGCAGTACTTC. It yields the protein CASSLRDRKFEQYF. The V call is TRBV6-5, the J call TRBJ2-5; 8 positions match TRBD1. V shed 5 bases and J 11 bases; nucleotides not matched to a gene: 13. Germline-derived CDR1 and CDR2 are MNHEY and SVGAGI. This CDR3 comprises 14 residues.

The V call is TRBV5-1, the J call TRBJ1-2; 7 bases fit TRBD1. The CDR3 spans 15 residues. Germline V gene lookup returns CDR1 SGHRS and CDR2 YFSETQ. The J segment lost 1 base and the V segment lost 0 bases, leaving 3 bases of the junction unmatched. In DNA, the CDR3 is TGCGCCAGCAGCTTGGGGGGACAGCTTAACTATGGCTACACCTTC. This gives the protein CASSLGGQLNYGYTF.

This chain connects TRBV10-3 to TRBJ2-7, with TRBD2 matching over 11 bases. With V trimmed by 2 bases and J by 4 bases, 4 bases remained unmatched. This CDR3 has 15 residues. CDR1 is ENHRY and CDR2 is SYGVKD in the germline V gene. Here the CDR3 reads CAISEVAGGSYEQYF. The CDR3 region has the DNA TGTGCCATCAGTGAGGTAGCGGGAGGGTCGTACGAGCAGTACTTC.

This chain connects TRBV29-1 to TRBJ2-1, with 7 bases aligning to TRBD2. CDR3 size: 13 residues. Looked up from germline, CDR1 is SQVTM and CDR2 is ANQGSEA. V was clipped by 8 bases and J by 3 bases; unmatched bases: 7. The DNA of the CDR3 is TGCAGCCCGATGGGCGGGGGCTACAATGAGCAGTTCTTC. Translating gives CSPMGGGYNEQFF.

The rearrangement uses TRBV30 and TRBJ2-2, with TRBD2 matching over 8 bases. CDR1 GTSNPN and CDR2 SVGIG come from the germline V gene (reference sequence). This CDR3 contains 15 residues. The V and J ends lost 4 bases and 5 bases, in that order; junction bases with no gene match: 9. CDR3 DNA sequence: TGTGCCTGGATAATCCGGGAGGGCCGAACCGGGGAGCTGTTTTTT. This codes for CAWIIREGRTGELFF.

The genes are TRBV19 and TRBJ2-7; no reliable D call. Germline V gene data show CDR1 as LNHDA and CDR2 as SQIVND (reference sequence). The CDR3 spans 13 residues. V dropped 6 bases and J dropped 0 bases, with 9 bases sitting between them. Here the CDR3 DNA reads TGTGCCAGTAGCCCGTCTCTCTCCTACGAGCAGTACTTC. This codes for CASSPSLSYEQYF.

The CDR3 sequence is CASSQGAGTDTQYF. The CDR3 DNA reads as TGTGCCAGCAGCCAAGGAGCGGGCACAGATACGCAGTATTTT. The chain couples TRBV11-2 to TRBJ2-3, with D tentatively TRBD2 (5 bases). Per the germline V gene, CDR1 is SGHAT and CDR2 is FQNNGV. The CDR3 runs to 14 residues. V dropped 5 bases and J dropped 1 base, with 10 bases sitting between them.

The rearrangement joins TRBV19 to TRBJ2-1; the match to TRBD2 covers 8 bases. The CDR3 sequence is 15 residues long. Germline CDR1 is LNHDA and CDR2 is SQIVND (reference sequence). The V gene end was trimmed by 4 bases and the J gene end by 4 bases; junction bases not matched to a gene: 6. DNA of the CDR3: TGTGCCAGTAGTAGGAGCGGGAGTCCGTACAATGAGCAGTTCTTC. Encoded protein: CASSRSGSPYNEQFF. The whole variable domain, filled in from reference TRBV19 and TRBJ2-1, reads DGGITQSPKYLFRKEGQNVTLSCEQNLNHDAMYWYRQDPGQGLRLIYYSQIVNDFQKGDIAEGYSVSREKKESFPLTVTSAQKNPTAFYLCASSRSGSPYNEQFFGPGTRLTVL.

The chain carries TRBV10-1 and TRBJ2-5; 10 nucleotides match TRBD1. The J call may be incorrect, as the DNA end agrees better with TRBJ2-7. Germline V CDR1 and CDR2: WNHNN, SYGVQD (reference sequence). This CDR3 comprises 15 residues. DNA for the CDR3: TGCGCCAGCAGTGAAGGCGGGACAGGGGCTGGCGAGCAGTACTTC. Amino acid sequence: CASSEGGTGAGEQYF.

The chain combines TRBV27 with TRBJ1-2, with TRBD1 matching 8 bases. CDR1 is MNHEY and CDR2 is SMNVEV in the germline V gene (reference sequence). Trimming removed 3 bases from V and 2 bases from J; junction bases left unmatched: 5. The CDR3 is 15 amino acids. CDR3 coding DNA: TGTGCCAGCAGTTTGGTGCAGGGGGCAAACTATGGCTACACCTTC. This codes for CASSLVQGANYGYTF.

This clone was seen a handful of times. V gene TRBV5-4 combines with J gene TRBJ2-3, with 13 positions matching TRBD2. J lost 2 bases, V lost 4 bases, and 4 bases had no gene match. From germline, CDR1 is SGHNT and CDR2 YYREEE (reference sequence). The CDR3 sequence is 16 residues long. CDR3 sequence (DNA): TGTGCCAGCAGCCTGGGACTAGCGGGGATCACAGATACGCAGTATTTT. This gives the protein CASSLGLAGITDTQYF.

J is TRBJ1-2 and V is TRBV29-1; TRBD1 matches 7 bases. CDR1 and CDR2 (germline): SQVTM, ANQGSEA. This CDR3 has 13 amino acids. Germline trimming cut 7 bases from V and 3 bases from J; bases unmatched to any gene: 8. CDR3 sequence reads: CSATPTGYYGYTF. The CDR3 region has the DNA TGCAGCGCTACCCCGACAGGGTACTATGGCTACACCTTC.

This clone was detected a few times. The chain links TRBV29-1 to TRBJ1-2, with no clear D. CDR3 length equals 9 residues. The germline gives CDR1 SQVTM, CDR2 ANQGSEA. The CDR3 bases are TGCGTCTGCGGGGATGGCTACACCTTC. Translating gives CVCGDGYTF.

The V and J genes are TRBV7-3 and TRBJ2-3; maybe TRBD2 (5 bases). CDR1 SGHTA and CDR2 FQGTGA come from the germline V gene. CDR3 length: 14 residues. V was trimmed by 2 bases and J by 6 bases, leaving 12 bases between them. CDR3 protein: CASSLEGRPDTQYF. CDR3 nucleotides: TGTGCCAGCAGCTTAGAGGGTCGGCCGGATACGCAGTATTTT.

The rearrangement uses TRBV28 and TRBJ1-2, with 12 bases fitting TRBD1. Germline V gives CDR1 MDHEN, CDR2 SYDVKM. The CDR3 totals 15 residues. V lost 5 bases to trimming and J lost 2 bases; unmatched junction nucleotides: 3. Written as DNA, the CDR3 is TGTGCCAGCAGTATCGGGACAGGGGGCAACTATGGCTACACCTTC. The encoded protein is CASSIGTGGNYGYTF.

This chain connects TRBV5-1 to TRBJ2-1; 7 nucleotides line up with TRBD1. The germline V gene has CDR1 SGHRS and CDR2 YFSETQ. J was trimmed by 6 bases and V by 4 bases; bases with no gene match: 10. CDR3 length: 15 residues. The CDR3 bases are TGCGCCAGCAGCGTTGAGGGGGCACTGGTCAATGAGCAGTTCTTC. Its translation: CASSVEGALVNEQFF.

V usage is TRBV2 and J usage is TRBJ1-5, with a weak D call TRBD1 (6 bases). CDR3 size: 15 residues. Trimming took 6 bases from V and 3 from J, leaving 15 bases between them. Germline CDR1 and CDR2: SNHLY and FYNNEI. The CDR3 spells CASSPITGFNQPQHF. CDR3 in DNA: TGTGCCAGCAGCCCAATTACAGGGTTCAATCAGCCCCAGCATTTT.

This clone was counted a single time. CDR3 loop: CASRTKTVYNEQFF. CDR3 coding DNA: TGTGCCAGCCGGACAAAGACTGTCTACAATGAGCAGTTCTTC. The rearrangement links TRBV6-1 to TRBJ2-1, with D possibly TRBD1 on 5 matching bases. Germline assignment: CDR1 MNHNS and CDR2 SASEGT. The CDR3 covers 14 residues. V was clipped by 8 bases and J by 3 bases, with 14 bases between them.

This chain joins TRBV19 and TRBJ2-7; a possible D gene is TRBD2 (6 bases). The CDR3 totals 14 residues. Germline V gene lookup returns CDR1 LNHDA and CDR2 SQIVND (reference sequence). Trimming cost V 3 bases and J 1 base, with 10 bases left between them. The CDR3 DNA is TGTGCCAGTAGTATGGGTGGGGGGTCCTACGAGCAGTACTTC. Translation gives CASSMGGGSYEQYF. The variable domain in full, with the rest retrieved from reference TRBV19 and TRBJ2-7, is DGGITQSPKYLFRKEGQNVTLSCEQNLNHDAMYWYRQDPGQGLRLIYYSQIVNDFQKGDIAEGYSVSREKKESFPLTVTSAQKNPTAFYLCASSMGGGSYEQYFGPGTRLTVT.

This clone occurred a few times. The chain employs TRBV27 and TRBJ2-7, with TRBD1 identical over 7 bases. V dropped 9 bases and J dropped 1; count of bases not matched to a gene: 12. CDR1 MNHEY and CDR2 SMNVEV come from the germline V gene (reference sequence). This CDR3 has 15 residues. This CDR3 reads CARMKGQAGSYEQYF. As DNA, the CDR3 is TGTGCCAGGATGAAAGGACAGGCGGGTTCCTACGAGCAGTACTTC.

This chain connects TRBV30 to TRBJ1-4; D is uncertain. With 5 bases removed from V and 2 bases from J, the gap between germline ends came to 9 bases. The germline V gene encodes CDR1 GTSNPN and CDR2 SVGIG (reference sequence). The CDR3 length is 13 residues. CDR3 amino acids: CAWAPLTNEKLFF. The CDR3 region has the DNA TGTGCCTGGGCGCCTCTTACTAATGAAAAACTGTTTTTT. Full variable domain (missing parts from reference TRBV30 and TRBJ1-4): SQTIHQWPATLVQPVGSPLSLECTVEGTSNPNLYWYRQAAGRGLQLLFYSVGIGQISSEVPQNLSASRPQDRQFILSSKKLLLSDSGFYLCAWAPLTNEKLFFGSGTQLSVL.

This chain joins TRBV7-5 and TRBJ1-5; the table assigns TRBD1, which was not confirmed against the DNA. TRBV7-5 is a pseudogene segment. The CDR3 extends over 18 amino acids. This CDR3 reads CVRSLGSGTGGSDQPQHF. CDR3 DNA: TGTGTCAGAAGCCTAGGATCCGGGACAGGGGGCAGTGATCAGCCCCAGCATTTT.

The chain recombines TRBV7-8 with TRBJ2-7, with a tentative D call TRBD2 (6 bases). The CDR3 runs to 14 residues. Germline V gene lookup returns CDR1 SGHVS and CDR2 FQNEAQ. Trimming removed 4 bases at V and 5 bases at J, with 15 bases between. For the CDR3, the DNA is TGTGCCAGCAGCTCCGGCTATTCGGGGGACGAGCAGTACTTC. This translates into CASSSGYSGDEQYF.

This clone was recorded a few times. The chain couples TRBV5-1 to TRBJ2-3; a weak D match, TRBD2 (6 bases). In germline, CDR1 is SGHRS, CDR2 YFSETQ. The CDR3 consists of 14 residues. Between the trimmed V and J ends, which lost 6 bases and 5 bases, there was a span of 16 bases. Written as DNA, the CDR3 is TGCGCCAGCATGTTTTCCGCCGGGGGAGATACGCAGTATTTT. Protein sequence: CASMFSAGGDTQYF.

This clone occurred a few times. The rearrangement links TRBV19 to TRBJ1-6, with 9 bases lining up with TRBD1. This CDR3 is 14 amino acids long. Germline trimming cut 4 bases from V and 11 bases from J; bases unmatched to any gene: 6. CDR1 and CDR2 (germline): LNHDA, SQIVND (reference sequence). CDR3 in DNA: TGTGCCAGTAGTACTAAGGGACAGGGTCCACCCCTCCACTTT. As protein: CASSTKGQGPPLHF.

V usage is TRBV19 and J usage is TRBJ2-3; 7 nucleotides agree with TRBD2. The CDR3 contains 14 residues. Unmatched junction bases numbered 8, after V lost 5 bases and J lost 6 bases. Looked up from germline, CDR1 is LNHDA and CDR2 is SQIVND (reference sequence). CDR3 region: CASSEGRASDTQYF. For the CDR3, the DNA is TGTGCCAGTAGTGAGGGGAGGGCCTCGGATACGCAGTATTTT.

CDR3 residues: CASSLDGGLDEQFF. CDR3 nucleotide sequence: TGCGCCAGCAGCTTGGACGGGGGATTGGATGAGCAGTTCTTC. The chain couples TRBV5-1 to TRBJ2-1; D might be TRBD2 (6 bases). V was pared by 0 bases and J by 8 bases, with 12 bases between. This CDR3 has 14 residues. Germline lookup yields CDR1 SGHRS and CDR2 YFSETQ. Drawing the rest from reference TRBV5-1 and TRBJ2-1, the complete variable domain is KAGVTQTPRYLIKTRGQQVTLSCSPISGHRSVSWYQQTPGQGLQFLFEYFSETQRNKGNFPGRFSGRQFSNSRSEMNVSTLELGDSALYLCASSLDGGLDEQFFGPGTRLTVL.